What follows are 26 T cell receptor beta chains derived from one specimen sequenced in a study of shared clonotypes between healthy human individuals (TCRdb year 2020). Libraries were prepared through the immunoSEQ multiplex PCR assay. Drawn from immuneACCESS, this table holds only the in-frame rearrangements with V and J called that TCRdb kept. Clones are partly lost; checked studies trace under half to an unresolved V gene and leave the rest unexplained. Across this sample there are millions of clones, with 85% to 95% seen only once. 0.39% of the sample is in the top ten clones. The specimen was naive CD4+ T cells from PBMCs. The cell subset or site label, as the study defines it: CD45RA+ positively selected. The receptors stem from a man aged 18 to 30 in good health. Some clones in this sample may be carry-over from other donors' samples.

The chain has TRBV7-2 and TRBJ2-7, with TRBD2 matching 7 bases. V shed 4 bases and J 1 base; nucleotides not matched to a gene: 10. Germline V gives CDR1 SGHTA, CDR2 FQGNSA. CDR3 length: 16 amino acids. The CDR3 protein is CASSSGGAGVSYEQYF. For the CDR3, the DNA is TGTGCCAGCAGCTCAGGAGGGGCGGGAGTTTCCTACGAGCAGTACTTC.

A single count supports this clone. The chain has TRBV5-1 and TRBJ2-3, with TRBD2 matching 8 bases. The CDR3 has 16 residues. V dropped 2 bases and J dropped 3; count of bases not matched to a gene: 8. The germline CDR1 and CDR2 sequences are SGHRS and YFSETQ. CDR3 nucleotides: TGCGCCAGCAGCTTCCGGAGCGGGAGAGAGACAGATACGCAGTATTTT. As protein: CASSFRSGRETDTQYF.

Of note for this clone: The same CDR3 arises from other DNA sequences in this sample as well. V is TRBV5-1 and J is TRBJ2-3, with D perhaps being TRBD1 or TRBD2 (5 bases each). V shed 0 bases and J shed 2 bases, with 10 bases lying between them. The germline gives CDR1 SGHRS, CDR2 YFSETQ. The CDR3 is 15 amino acids. This chain's CDR3 is CASSLAGASTDTQYF. CDR3 DNA sequence: TGCGCCAGCAGCTTGGCCGGGGCTTCCACAGATACGCAGTATTTT.

This clone showed up just a few times. The chain carries TRBV9 and TRBJ1-1, with unresolved D. V was shortened by 7 bases and J by 1 base, with 11 bases between the two germline ends. This CDR3 contains 13 residues. Germline-derived CDR1 and CDR2 are SGDLS and YYNGEE. The CDR3 region has the DNA TGTGCCAGCGGACTTAGACCGAACACTGAAGCTTTCTTT. Protein product: CASGLRPNTEAFF.

The sample holds one count of this clone. V and J are TRBV10-1 and TRBJ2-1, with D hard to call. The V end lost 0 bases, the J end lost 4 bases, and 7 bases lay between the germline ends. This CDR3 contains 14 residues. CDR1 and CDR2 from the germline V gene are WNHNN and SYGVQD (reference sequence). CDR3 sequence reads: CASSESTGYNEQFF. DNA of the CDR3: TGCGCCAGCAGTGAGTCGACCGGGTACAATGAGCAGTTCTTC.

The table lists this clone with a count of one. The V call is TRBV9, the J call TRBJ2-1; 10 positions agree with TRBD2. The CDR3 contains 18 residues. Germline assignment: CDR1 SGDLS and CDR2 YYNGEE. Trimming took 4 bases from V and 0 from J; bases not matched to a gene: 10. The CDR3 reads CASSPIGTSASSYNEQFF. The CDR3 DNA reads as TGTGCCAGCAGCCCAATCGGGACTAGCGCTAGCTCCTACAATGAGCAGTTCTTC.

The CDR3 is CASSKDVGTAGSYNEQFF. The CDR3, as DNA: TGTGCCAGCAGCAAAGACGTTGGGACTGCGGGCTCCTACAATGAGCAGTTCTTC. This sequence joins TRBV21-1 and TRBJ2-1; whether TRBD2, the table's D call, matches the DNA was not checked. TRBV21-1 counts as a pseudogene. CDR3 length: 18 amino acids.

This clone showed up just once. The chain couples TRBV29-1 to TRBJ2-1; weak D call: TRBD2 (6 bases). The V gene lost 7 bases and the J gene lost 4 bases, with 17 bases spanning the gap. Germline V lookup: CDR1 SQVTM, CDR2 ANQGSEA. CDR3 length: 14 amino acids. The CDR3 is CSAKAGTSYNEQFF. DNA for the CDR3: TGCAGCGCTAAGGCTGGGACTTCGTACAATGAGCAGTTCTTC.

This chain connects TRBV5-6 to TRBJ1-2; unclear D gene. V was trimmed by 4 bases and J by 2 bases, leaving 9 bases between them. There are 13 residues in the CDR3. The V gene's germline CDR1 is SGHDT and CDR2 YYEEEE. This chain's CDR3 is CASSRWPNYGYTF. Written as DNA, the CDR3 is TGTGCCAGCAGCCGCTGGCCCAACTATGGCTACACCTTC. Full variable domain (remainder filled in from reference TRBV5-6 and TRBJ1-2): DAGVTQSPTHLIKTRGQQVTLRCSPKSGHDTVSWYQQALGQGPQFIFQYYEEEERQRGNFPDRFSGHQFPNYSSELNVNALLLGDSALYLCASSRWPNYGYTFGSGTRLTVV.

This clone was seen just once. V gene TRBV6-6 combines with J gene TRBJ2-7; 8 bases map to TRBD2. Germline loops: CDR1 MNHNY, CDR2 SVGAGI (reference sequence). This CDR3 is 15 amino acids long. The junction had 15 bases not matched to a gene; V was cut back by 6 bases and J by 8 bases. CDR3 loop: CASSPGLADPTKQYF. Written as DNA, the CDR3 is TGTGCCAGCAGCCCCGGACTAGCTGATCCTACGAAGCAGTACTTC.

V usage is TRBV30 and J usage is TRBJ1-1; 7 positions agree with TRBD1. The CDR3 has 12 residues. Germline V CDR1 and CDR2: GTSNPN, SVGIG (reference sequence). Trimming cost V 5 bases and J 3 bases; bases outside gene matches: 3. CDR3 DNA sequence: TGTGCCTGGGCAACAGGGGACACTGAAGCTTTCTTT. It translates to CAWATGDTEAFF.

The V and J genes are TRBV21-1 and TRBJ1-4. TRBV21-1 constitutes a pseudogene. The CDR3 is 17 residues long. The CDR3 region has the DNA TGTGCCAGCAGCAAAGTTATCACCGGGAAAATCAATGAAAAACTGTTTTTT. Residues: CASSKVITGKINEKLFF.

This clone was counted once. Other DNA sequences within the sample encode an identical CDR3. The rearrangement links TRBV30 to TRBJ1-2; tentatively, D is TRBD1 (6 bases). The CDR3 is 13 residues long. Trimming left V 1 base short and J 4 bases short, with 10 bases between. CDR1 and CDR2 (germline): GTSNPN, SVGIG (reference sequence). The CDR3 protein is CAWSADRTYGYTF. The CDR3 bases are TGTGCCTGGAGTGCTGACAGGACCTATGGCTACACCTTC.

The chain couples TRBV5-1 to TRBJ1-1; D is possibly TRBD1 (5 bases). Per germline, CDR1 SGHRS and CDR2 YFSETQ. CDR3 length equals 14 residues. Trimming removed 0 bases at V and 4 bases at J, with 10 bases between. CDR3 sequence: CASSLDQGGTEAFF. For the CDR3, the DNA is TGCGCCAGCAGCTTGGATCAGGGAGGCACTGAAGCTTTCTTT.

CDR3 residues: CAISGLMNTEAFF. As DNA, the CDR3 is TGTGCCATCTCAGGTCTAATGAACACTGAAGCTTTCTTT. The gene calls are TRBV10-3 and TRBJ1-1; D gene uncertain. The germline gives CDR1 ENHRY, CDR2 SYGVKD. V lost 8 bases and J 0 bases, leaving 10 bases between the germline ends. CDR3 length: 13 residues.

This clone was seen just once. The chain carries TRBV15 and TRBJ2-7, with D perhaps matching TRBD2 (5 bases). CDR3 length: 15 amino acids. V dropped 1 base and J dropped 2 bases, with 12 bases sitting between them. Germline CDR1 and CDR2: LNHNV and YYDKDF (reference sequence). The CDR3 loop is CATSRVTERPYEQYF. The CDR3 DNA reads as TGTGCCACCAGCAGAGTTACAGAGCGGCCCTACGAGCAGTACTTC.

This clone was counted a single time. The rearrangement joins TRBV11-1 to TRBJ2-2; 12 nucleotides line up with TRBD2. Germline loops: CDR1 SGHAT, CDR2 FQDESV (reference sequence). The CDR3 totals 15 residues. J was trimmed by 5 bases and V by 5 bases; bases with no gene match: 3. The DNA for the CDR3 is TGTGCCAGCAGCCCACTAGCGGGAGGAACCGGGGAGCTGTTTTTT. Encoded protein: CASSPLAGGTGELFF.

The V call is TRBV9, the J call TRBJ2-2; D is uncertain. This CDR3 is 15 amino acids long. Per germline, CDR1 SGDLS and CDR2 YYNGEE. Trimming took off 1 base at V and 2 bases at J, with 9 bases between the two ends. The CDR3 loop reads CASSVRAINTGELFF. CDR3 DNA sequence: TGTGCCAGCAGCGTAAGGGCTATCAACACCGGGGAGCTGTTTTTT.

A single count supports this clone. The genes are TRBV28 and TRBJ2-3, with D tentatively TRBD2 (5 bases). The CDR3 is made up of 16 amino acids. Trimming pared 6 bases from V and 6 bases from J, leaving 22 bases between. Per germline, CDR1 MDHEN and CDR2 SYDVKM. CDR3 nucleotides: TGTGCCAGCAGCCCCCTAGGTCAGAGGGCGCTCGATACGCAGTATTTT. It translates to CASSPLGQRALDTQYF.

V gene TRBV7-2 combines with J gene TRBJ2-4; 10 bases are shared with TRBD1. Germline V CDR1 and CDR2: SGHTA, FQGNSA. This CDR3 comprises 16 residues. The junction had 6 bases not matched to a gene; V was cut back by 5 bases and J by 2 bases. CDR3 coding DNA: TGTGCCAGCAGCCCCGGGACAGGGGTTCCCAAAAACATTCAGTACTTC. This encodes CASSPGTGVPKNIQYF. The complete variable domain, with remaining parts taken from reference TRBV7-2 and TRBJ2-4, reads GAGVSQSPSNKVTEKGKDVELRCDPISGHTALYWYRQSLGQGLEFLIYFQGNSAPDKSGLPSDRFSAERTGGSVSTLTIQRTQQEDSAVYLCASSPGTGVPKNIQYFGAGTRLSVL.

This rearrangement joins TRBV9 to TRBJ1-1; possibly TRBD1 for D (6 bases). CDR1 is SGDLS and CDR2 is YYNGEE in the germline V gene. Between the trimmed V and J ends, which lost 4 bases and 5 bases, there was a span of 21 bases. CDR3 length: 16 amino acids. The chain's CDR3 is CASSSRGGQTTTEAFF. The CDR3 bases are TGTGCCAGCAGCTCTCGGGGGGGACAAACCACGACTGAAGCTTTCTTT.

The CDR3 spells CAWSVARGNEQFF. As DNA, the CDR3 is TGTGCCTGGAGTGTGGCGAGGGGCAATGAGCAGTTCTTC. The rearrangement links TRBV30 to TRBJ2-1, with D tentatively TRBD1 or TRBD2 (5 bases each). CDR3 length: 13 residues. Per germline, CDR1 GTSNPN and CDR2 SVGIG (reference sequence). Deletions cut 0 bases from V and 6 bases from J, with 9 bases between. Filled out from reference TRBV30 and TRBJ2-1, the complete variable domain reads SQTIHQWPATLVQPVGSPLSLECTVEGTSNPNLYWYRQAAGRGLQLLFYSVGIGQISSEVPQNLSASRPQDRQFILSSKKLLLSDSGFYLCAWSVARGNEQFFGPGTRLTVL.

Comments on this clone: Other DNA sequences of this sample code for an identical CDR3. The chain couples TRBV28 to TRBJ1-1, with a tentative D call TRBD1 (6 bases). CDR3 length: 13 amino acids. Trimming stripped 5 bases from V and 8 bases from J, with 15 bases between. Germline-derived CDR1 and CDR2 are MDHEN and SYDVKM. The CDR3 region is CASSLRRGAEAFF. The DNA for the CDR3 is TGTGCCAGCAGTCTGAGGCGGGGGGCCGAAGCTTTCTTT. Combining the CDR3 with reference TRBV28 and TRBJ1-1 gives the whole variable domain DVKVTQSSRYLVKRTGEKVFLECVQDMDHENMFWYRQDPGLGLRLIYFSYDVKMKEKGDIPEGYSVSREKKERFSLILESASTNQTSMYLCASSLRRGAEAFFGQGTRLTVV.

The chain is built from TRBV28 and TRBJ2-2, with a tentative D call TRBD1 (5 bases). CDR1 MDHEN and CDR2 SYDVKM come from the germline V gene. The CDR3 extends over 14 amino acids. CDR3 protein: CAIMGRLNTGELFF. The CDR3 DNA reads TGTGCTATTATGGGGCGGCTCAACACCGGGGAGCTGTTTTTT.

V is TRBV7-9 and J is TRBJ2-5; TRBD1 matches 10 bases. The CDR3 consists of 15 residues. Germline values: CDR1 SEHNR, CDR2 FQNEAQ (reference sequence). Losses at the gene ends were 4 bases for V and 7 bases for J; bases not matched to a gene: 9. The CDR3 loop reads CASSYGTGVTGTQYF. Here the CDR3 DNA reads TGTGCCAGCAGCTACGGGACAGGGGTAACGGGGACCCAGTACTTC.

The chain joins TRBV9 to TRBJ2-1, with D perhaps matching TRBD1 or TRBD2 (5 bases each). The CDR3 sequence is 16 residues long. V lost 1 base to trimming and J lost 3 bases, with 14 bases between them. Germline lookup yields CDR1 SGDLS and CDR2 YYNGEE. The CDR3 spells CASSVFGTPNYNEQFF. DNA of the CDR3: TGTGCCAGCAGCGTATTTGGGACCCCTAACTACAATGAGCAGTTCTTC.